The rows below give T cell receptor beta chains drawn from one sample of a study of identical twins. MiXCR was run by TCRdb on the 5' RACE reads, yielding one entry per CDR3 protein. The data hold about 520,000 distinct CDR3 sequences, with about 20% observed a single time. The same sample was also studied in work on T cells expressing NK-cell markers.

Sequenced sample: CD4+ T cells sorted from blood. These receptor sequences come from a woman younger than 35 in good health. Each CDR3 is given with its conserved first and last residue. D genes are given only for firm matches. The listing skips clone size in some rows; elsewhere it reads once, few, many or a size class.

CDR3,DNA,size,D,V,J
CASSLAEAYNEQFF,TGTGCCAGCAGTTTAGCGGAGGCCTACAATGAGCAGTTCTTC,many,NA,TRBV12-3/TRBV12-4,TRBJ2-1
CSVVRQSYGYTF,TGCAGCGTTGTGAGGCAATCCTATGGCTACACCTTC,many,NA,TRBV29-1,TRBJ1-2
CAISRQEYEQYF,TGTGCCATCAGCAGACAGGAATACGAGCAGTACTTC,many,NA,TRBV10-3,TRBJ2-7
CASSVRTENTEAFF,TGTGCCAGCAGCGTCCGGACTGAGAACACTGAAGCTTTCTTT,many,NA,TRBV9,TRBJ1-1
CSAGPIGGAGTEAFF,TGCAGTGCTGGGCCTATAGGAGGGGCAGGCACTGAAGCTTTCTTT,NA,NA,TRBV20-1,TRBJ1-1
CASSGAGGLNTGELFF,TGTGCCAGCAGCGGGGCGGGGGGCCTGAACACCGGGGAGCTGTTTTTT,NA,TRBD2,TRBV7-7,TRBJ2-2
CSAAVSRVLYNEQFF,TGCAGTGCCGCCGTTAGCAGGGTTCTCTACAATGAGCAGTTCTTC,NA,NA,TRBV20-1,TRBJ2-1
CSARDLLGTPGETQYF,TGCAGTGCTAGAGATCTTTTGGGGACTCCAGGGGAGACCCAGTACTTC,few,NA,TRBV20-1,TRBJ2-5
CASKTPSSYEQYF,TGTGCCAGCAAGACGCCGTCGTCCTACGAGCAGTACTTC,NA,NA,TRBV2,TRBJ2-7
CAISGTRVAGELFF,TGTGCCATCAGCGGGACTAGGGTCGCCGGGGAGCTGTTTTTT,NA,TRBD2,TRBV10-3,TRBJ2-2